The 8 T cell receptor beta chains presented below share a single source sample, sequenced in a study of T cells after yellow fever vaccination (dated 2019 in TCRdb). Libraries were built with 5' RACE. TCRdb records Illumina HiSeq 2500 as the sequencer. TCRdb reanalyzed the raw reads on its own, using fastp at Q25 for trimming and MiXCR for clone calling, and kept in-frame beta chains. Records with the same CDR3 protein are collapsed into one entry carrying the most frequent genes and DNA. Across this sample there are just under 600,000 distinct CDR3 sequences, with about 13% seen only once. More than 13% of the sample is held by the ten biggest clonotypes. The treatment or condition label, read with the paper, signifies: live attenuated yellow fever vaccine strain. The sample in question was PBMCs, obtained on the day of the yellow fever booster vaccination. Receptor source: a young man who received the YFV17D yellow fever vaccine.

This chain uses TRBV15 with TRBJ1-2; D unresolved. Germline CDR1 reads LNHNV; CDR2 reads YYDKDF (reference sequence). This CDR3 spans 12 amino acids. V dropped 5 bases and J dropped 6 bases, with 10 bases sitting between them. CDR3: CATSLGLNGYTF. The CDR3 nucleotides are TGTGCCACCAGCCTAGGGCTTAATGGCTACACCTTC.

The CDR3 nucleotides read TGTGCCATCAGCCCTATGCTAGGACAGGGGACGGAAGGGGCCAACGTCCTGACTTTC. Translated, it gives CAISPMLGQGTEGANVLTF. The chain uses TRBV10-3 and TRBJ2-6; 9 bases are shared with TRBD1. Germline V CDR1 and CDR2: ENHRY, SYGVKD. The V gene end was trimmed by 6 bases and the J gene end by 4 bases; junction bases not matched to a gene: 16. CDR3 length equals 19 residues.

The V and J genes are TRBV7-2 and TRBJ2-5; possible D gene TRBD2, 6 bases. Looked up from germline, CDR1 is SGHTA and CDR2 is FQGNSA. The CDR3 contains 15 residues. Trimming removed 1 base from V and 0 bases from J, with 9 bases in between. CDR3 nucleotide sequence: TGTGCCAGCAGCTTAGTTACTAGCCACCAAGAGACCCAGTACTTC. The encoded protein is CASSLVTSHQETQYF.

CDR3 in amino acids: CSARVGLAAYNEQFF. The DNA of the CDR3 is TGCAGTGCTAGAGTCGGACTAGCGGCCTACAATGAGCAGTTCTTC. The J gene is TRBJ2-1, the V gene TRBV20-1; 10 positions agree with TRBD2. The CDR3 loop spans 15 amino acids. Looked up from germline, CDR1 is DFQATT and CDR2 is SNEGSKA (reference sequence). Trimming cost V 1 base and J 2 bases; bases outside gene matches: 2.

The chain links TRBV6-5 to TRBJ1-4; D is uncertain. Germline CDR1 MNHEY, CDR2 SVGAGI. V dropped 2 bases and J dropped 0 bases, with 10 bases sitting between them. The CDR3 length is 16 residues. CDR3 sequence reads: CASSYQQVSTNEKLFF. CDR3 nucleotides: TGTGCCAGCAGTTACCAGCAGGTTTCAACTAATGAAAAACTGTTTTTT.

The chain's CDR3 is CASSQGEREAPYEQYF. In nucleotides, the CDR3 is TGTGCCAGCAGCCAAGGAGAGAGGGAGGCCCCCTACGAGCAGTACTTC. The J gene is TRBJ2-7, the V gene TRBV3-1, with D possibly TRBD2 on 6 matching bases. V was clipped by 1 base and J by 2 bases, with 15 bases between them. The CDR3 runs to 16 residues. Germline CDR1 and CDR2: LGHDT and YNNKEL (reference sequence).

This clonotype was seen only a few times. V and J are TRBV6-2 or TRBV6-3 and TRBJ2-1; D is possibly TRBD2 (6 bases). The CDR3 totals 18 residues. Trimming left V 4 bases short and J 6 bases short, with 25 bases between. The V gene's germline CDR1 is MNHEY and CDR2 SVGEGT. In nucleotides, the CDR3 is TGTGCCAGCAGTTTCAGAGCGCGGGGTAGCGTGTTTGGCAATGAGCAGTTCTTC. This encodes CASSFRARGSVFGNEQFF.

This chain connects TRBV11-2 to TRBJ2-7; 7 bases match TRBD2. Germline CDR1 reads SGHAT; CDR2 reads FQNNGV. Trimming cost V 2 bases and J 3 bases; bases outside gene matches: 19. The CDR3 totals 19 residues. The CDR3 loop reads CASSLPISPRAGEGYEQYF. The CDR3 bases are TGTGCCAGCAGCTTACCTATTTCCCCAAGGGCGGGAGAAGGCTACGAGCAGTACTTC.